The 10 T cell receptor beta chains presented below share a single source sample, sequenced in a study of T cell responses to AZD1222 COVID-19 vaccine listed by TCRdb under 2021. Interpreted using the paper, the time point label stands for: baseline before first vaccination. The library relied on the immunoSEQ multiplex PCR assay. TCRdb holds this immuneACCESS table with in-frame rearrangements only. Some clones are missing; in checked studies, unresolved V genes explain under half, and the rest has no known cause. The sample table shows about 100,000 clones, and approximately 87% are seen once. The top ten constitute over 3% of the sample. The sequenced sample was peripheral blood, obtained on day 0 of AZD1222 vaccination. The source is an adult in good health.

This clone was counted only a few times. The CDR3 here is CASSASARAEYNEQFF. The CDR3 region has the DNA TGTGCCAGCAGCGCCTCCGCCCGGGCAGAGTACAATGAGCAGTTCTTC. The rearrangement joins TRBV9 to TRBJ2-1; D is undetermined. The V end lost 3 bases, the J end lost 4 bases, and 17 bases lay between the germline ends. The CDR3 is 16 amino acids. Germline CDR1 is SGDLS and CDR2 is YYNGEE.

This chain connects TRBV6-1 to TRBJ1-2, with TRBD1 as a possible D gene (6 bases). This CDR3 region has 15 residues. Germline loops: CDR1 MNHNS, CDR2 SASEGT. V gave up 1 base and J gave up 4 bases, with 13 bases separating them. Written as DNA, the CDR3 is TGTGCCAGCAGTGAAGTTGGGGGCCGGGGCTATGGCTACACCTTC. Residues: CASSEVGGRGYGYTF.

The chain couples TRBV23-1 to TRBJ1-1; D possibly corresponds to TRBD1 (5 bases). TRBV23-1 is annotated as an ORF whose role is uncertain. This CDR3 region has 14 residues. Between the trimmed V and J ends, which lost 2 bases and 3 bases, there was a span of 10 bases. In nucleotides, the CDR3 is TGCGCCAGCAGTCAAGCGGGGGGTTACACTGAAGCTTTCTTT. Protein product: CASSQAGGYTEAFF.

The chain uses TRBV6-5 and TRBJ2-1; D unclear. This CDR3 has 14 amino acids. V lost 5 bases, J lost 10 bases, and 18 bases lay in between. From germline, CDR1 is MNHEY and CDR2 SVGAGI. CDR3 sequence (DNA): TGTGCCAGCAGTCGGCAGCTGGACCTCGGGGAGCAGTTCTTC. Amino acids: CASSRQLDLGEQFF.

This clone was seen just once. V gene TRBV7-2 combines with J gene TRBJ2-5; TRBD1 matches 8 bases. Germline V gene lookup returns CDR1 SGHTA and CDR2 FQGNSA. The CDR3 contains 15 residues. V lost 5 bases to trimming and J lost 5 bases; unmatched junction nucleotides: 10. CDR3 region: CASSPPGGRLETQYF. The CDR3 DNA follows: TGTGCCAGCAGCCCCCCAGGGGGCAGGCTCGAGACCCAGTACTTC. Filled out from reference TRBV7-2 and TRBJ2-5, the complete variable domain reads GAGVSQSPSNKVTEKGKDVELRCDPISGHTALYWYRQSLGQGLEFLIYFQGNSAPDKSGLPSDRFSAERTGGSVSTLTIQRTQQEDSAVYLCASSPPGGRLETQYFGPGTRLLVL.

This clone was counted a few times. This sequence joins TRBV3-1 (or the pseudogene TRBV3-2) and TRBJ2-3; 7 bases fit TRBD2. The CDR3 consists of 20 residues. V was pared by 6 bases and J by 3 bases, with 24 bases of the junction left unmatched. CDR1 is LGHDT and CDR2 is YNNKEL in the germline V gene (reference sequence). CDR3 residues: CASRQQGSSWRGKETDTQYF. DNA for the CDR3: TGTGCCAGCAGACAGCAAGGGTCTTCGTGGCGGGGGAAAGAGACAGATACGCAGTATTTT.

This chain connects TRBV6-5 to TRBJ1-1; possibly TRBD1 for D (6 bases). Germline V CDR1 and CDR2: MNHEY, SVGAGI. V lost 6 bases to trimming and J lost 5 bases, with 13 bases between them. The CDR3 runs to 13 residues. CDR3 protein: CASRRQVWTEAFF. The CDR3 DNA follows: TGTGCCAGCAGGAGACAGGTGTGGACTGAAGCTTTCTTT.

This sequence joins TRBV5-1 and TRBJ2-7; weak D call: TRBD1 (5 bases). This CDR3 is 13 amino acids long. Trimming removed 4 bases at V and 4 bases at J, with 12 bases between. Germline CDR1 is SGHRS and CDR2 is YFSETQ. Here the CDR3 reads CASSARTPYEQYF. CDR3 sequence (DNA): TGCGCCAGCAGCGCGCGGACACCTTACGAGCAGTACTTC.

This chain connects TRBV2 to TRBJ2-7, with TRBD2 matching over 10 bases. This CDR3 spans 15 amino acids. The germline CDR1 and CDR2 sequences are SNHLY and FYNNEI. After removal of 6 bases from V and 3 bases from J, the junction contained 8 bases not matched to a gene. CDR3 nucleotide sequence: TGTGCCAGCAGGCGGGCTAGCGGGGGCCACTACGAGCAGTACTTC. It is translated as CASRRASGGHYEQYF.

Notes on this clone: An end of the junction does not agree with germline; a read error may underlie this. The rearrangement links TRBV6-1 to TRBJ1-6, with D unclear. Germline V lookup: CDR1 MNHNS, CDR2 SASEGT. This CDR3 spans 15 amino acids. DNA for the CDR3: TGTGCCAGCCGTGACCCGGGAGGTTATAATTCACCCCTCCACTTT. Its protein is CASRDPGGYNSPLHF.